These T cell receptor beta chains were read from a single sample in a study of control samples from healthy donors and cancer patients. Clones were read by immunoSEQ multiplex PCR, and TCRdb kept only the in-frame ones, dropping some. The sample has 150,000 to 200,000 clones, approximately 94% seen once; the top ten hold about 9.3%. Sequencing used blood. These TCRs come from a woman aged 40 to 50 in good health. Each CDR3 is given with its conserved first and last residue. A D gene is named only where the DNA matches it firmly. Size values are once, few and many counts, or a class for expanded clones, and some rows have none.

TRBJ2-1,TRBD2,TRBV3-1/TRBV3-2,-,CASSQGGLAGLSKGQFF,TGTGCCAGCAGCCAAGGCGGACTAGCGGGACTGTCAAAAGGGCAGTTCTTC
TRBJ1-4,-,TRBV28,-,CASKRGPNEKLFF,TGTGCCAGCAAGCGGGGCCCAAATGAAAAACTGTTTTTT
TRBJ2-3,-,TRBV5-1,-,CASSPGPDTQYF,TGCGCCAGCAGCCCAGGACCAGATACGCAGTATTTT
TRBJ1-1,-,TRBV19,-,CASSSTEAFF,TGTGCCAGTAGTTCCACTGAAGCTTTCTTT
TRBJ1-2,TRBD1,TRBV4-3,-,CASSQETGVPTYGYTF,TGCGCCAGCAGCCAAGAGACAGGGGTCCCCACCTATGGCTACACCTTC
TRBJ1-1,-,TRBV6-5,-,CASSYSSRGANTEAFF,TGTGCCAGCAGTTACTCATCTCGGGGAGCGAACACTGAAGCTTTCTTT
TRBJ1-2,TRBD1,TRBV19,-,CASSTRTGSNYGYTF,TGTGCCAGTAGTACCCGGACAGGGTCCAACTATGGCTACACCTTC
TRBJ1-3,TRBD1,TRBV4-3,-,CASSQVAGTGNGNTIYF,TGCGCCAGCAGCCAAGTAGCAGGGACAGGGAACGGAAACACCATATATTTT
TRBJ1-2,-,TRBV5-1,once,CASSLGKSYGYTF,TGCGCCAGCAGCTTGGGGAAGAGCTATGGCTACACCTTC
TRBJ2-7,TRBD1,TRBV18,-,CASSENHRGRREQYF,TGTGCCAGCTCGGAGAACCACAGGGGAAGAAGAGAGCAGTACTTC
TRBJ1-6,-,TRBV7-2,-,CASSLEGFYNSPLHF,TGTGCCAGCAGCTTAGAAGGGTTCTATAATTCACCCCTCCACTTT
TRBJ2-5,TRBD2,TRBV11-2,-,CASSRIAGGLQETQYF,TGTGCCAGCAGCCGAATAGCGGGAGGGCTTCAAGAGACCCAGTACTTC
TRBJ1-2,-,TRBV6-5,-,CASTPGSRYTF,TGTGCCAGCACCCCCGGCAGCCGCTACACCTTC
TRBJ2-4,TRBD1,TRBV5-1,-,CASSSRAGGGKNIQYF,TGCGCCAGCAGCTCAAGGGCAGGGGGCGGGAAAAACATTCAGTACTTC
TRBJ2-7,TRBD2,TRBV11-3,-,CASSSGLAGEKQYF,TGTGCCAGCAGCTCGGGACTAGCGGGAGAAAAGCAGTACTTC
TRBJ2-2,-,TRBV19,-,CASNWGRGQGGELFF,TGTGCCAGTAATTGGGGGCGGGGCCAAGGCGGGGAGCTGTTTTTT
TRBJ2-7,TRBD1,TRBV5-6,-,CASSNRDSYEQYF,TGTGCCAGCAGCAACCGGGACAGCTACGAGCAGTACTTC
TRBJ2-1,TRBD2,TRBV13,-,CASSLGRGTSNEQFF,TGTGCCAGCAGCTTAGGACGCGGGACTAGCAATGAGCAGTTCTTC
TRBJ2-7,TRBD2,TRBV6-2/TRBV6-3,-,CASSPAGALQGEQYF,TGTGCCAGCAGTCCAGCGGGGGCCCTCCAAGGCGAACAGTACTTC
TRBJ1-4,-,TRBV19,-,CASSMTDTNEKLFF,TGTGCCAGTAGTATGACAGATACTAATGAAAAACTGTTTTTT
TRBJ1-1,TRBD1,TRBV6-2/TRBV6-3,-,CASSYGQGGDEAFF,TGTGCCAGCAGTTACGGGCAGGGGGGCGATGAAGCTTTCTTT
TRBJ1-2,TRBD1,TRBV12-5,-,CASGQRQGEGGYTF,TGTGCTAGTGGCCAAAGACAGGGAGAGGGTGGCTACACCTTC
TRBJ2-7,TRBD1,TRBV3-1/TRBV3-2,-,CARGGEGWGQNRGQTYEQYF,TGTGCCAGAGGGGGCGAAGGATGGGGTCAGAACAGGGGGCAGACATACGAGCAGTACTTC
TRBJ1-1,-,TRBV27,-,CASSLSYSMNTEAFF,TGTGCCAGCAGTTTATCTTACAGCATGAACACTGAAGCTTTCTTT
TRBJ1-4,TRBD1,TRBV10-3,few,CAISNRDRGREREKLFF,TGTGCCATCAGTAACCGGGACAGGGGGCGCGAAAGGGAAAAACTGTTTTTT
TRBJ2-2,-,TRBV7-7,-,CASSLMGPNTGELFF,TGTGCTAGCAGCCTGATGGGGCCAAACACCGGGGAGCTGTTTTTT
TRBJ2-5,-,TRBV18,-,CASSPPRPNQETQYF,TGTGCCAGCTCACCACCAAGACCCAACCAAGAGACCCAGTACTTC
TRBJ1-2,-,TRBV6-5,once,CASSPDGGRGYTF,TGTGCCAGCAGCCCGGACGGCGGTCGGGGCTACACCTTC
TRBJ2-1,-,TRBV11-2,-,CASSLERRGGGEFF,TGTGCCAGCAGCTTAGAACGCCGTGGAGGGGGCGAGTTCTTC
TRBJ1-1,-,TRBV29-1,once,CSVDVRVGQTFF,TGCAGCGTTGACGTCAGGGTAGGTCAAACTTTCTTT
TRBJ2-1,-,TRBV7-9,-,CASSPLPRGEYNEQFF,TGTGCCAGCAGCCCTCTCCCCCGGGGAGAGTACAATGAGCAGTTCTTC
TRBJ2-5,-,TRBV7-7,-,CASSPQPDGQETQYF,TGTGCTAGCAGCCCTCAACCGGACGGACAAGAGACCCAGTACTTC
TRBJ2-6,TRBD2,TRBV5-1,-,CASSSFGGNLSSGANVLTF,TGCGCCAGCAGCTCCTTCGGGGGGAATCTCTCTTCTGGGGCCAACGTCCTGACTTTC
TRBJ2-2,-,TRBV19,-,CASSMSANTGELFF,TGTGCCAGTAGTATGAGTGCGAATACCGGGGAGCTGTTTTTT
TRBJ1-5,-,TRBV7-2,-,CASSLALGGPIGPQHF,TGTGCCAGCAGCTTAGCTTTGGGGGGTCCCATAGGGCCCCAGCATTTT
TRBJ2-7,TRBD2,TRBV19,-,CASSMGLAGPISYEQYF,TGTGCCAGTAGTATGGGACTAGCGGGCCCGATCTCCTACGAGCAGTACTTC
TRBJ2-5,TRBD2,TRBV7-6,-,CASSPWEGETQYF,TGTGCCAGCAGTCCGTGGGAGGGCGAGACCCAGTACTTC
TRBJ1-2,TRBD1,TRBV18,-,CASSPFRDSEYGYTF,TGTGCCAGCTCACCTTTCCGGGACAGTGAGTATGGCTACACCTTC
TRBJ1-6,TRBD1,TRBV27,-,CASSLGTGGSPLHF,TGTGCCAGCAGTCTCGGGACAGGGGGTTCACCCCTCCACTTT
TRBJ1-2,TRBD1,TRBV5-4,-,CASKTGDFAPYGYTF,TGTGCCAGCAAGACAGGGGATTTTGCCCCCTATGGCTACACCTTC
TRBJ2-2,-,TRBV19,once,CASSIAVTGELFF,TGTGCCAGTAGTATTGCGGTCACCGGGGAGCTGTTTTTT
TRBJ1-1,-,TRBV28,-,CASSLGQGYTEAFF,TGTGCCAGCAGTTTAGGCCAGGGGTACACTGAAGCTTTCTTT